A selection of T cell receptor beta chains follows, all from one sample in a study of blood T cell repertoires in COVID-19. Clones were sequenced by immunoSEQ multiplex PCR, and TCRdb holds only the in-frame ones, with some missing. The sample lists 250,000 to 300,000 clones; roughly 90% were seen once. Sequencing input: peripheral blood. Source of these receptors: a man aged 45-65 years with acute or convalescent COVID-19. CDR3s include the opening cysteine and the closing phenylalanine or tryptophan. Fields, in order: clone size, D gene, J gene, V gene, CDR3 DNA, CDR3 protein. A D gene is named only where the DNA matches it firmly. Not every row has a clone size; where given, it reads once, few, many or a size class.

NA,NA,TRBJ1-2,TRBV19,TGTGCCAGTAGCCGGGACTATGGCTACACCTTC,CASSRDYGYTF
NA,NA,TRBJ1-5,TRBV6-6,TGTGCCAGCAGTCCACTTATGGGGCGAGGCAATCAGCCCCAGCATTTT,CASSPLMGRGNQPQHF
NA,TRBD2,TRBJ2-5,TRBV11-1,TGTGCCAGCAGCTACCTGGGACTAGCGCGAGAGACCCAGTACTTC,CASSYLGLARETQYF
NA,TRBD2,TRBJ2-5,TRBV5-1,TGCGCCAGCAGCTTGGAACTAGCGGGGGGAAACGGGGAGACCCAGTACTTC,CASSLELAGGNGETQYF
NA,NA,TRBJ2-3,TRBV20-1,TGCAGTGCTAGTAGGAGGGGTGATACGCAGTATTTT,CSASRRGDTQYF
few,NA,TRBJ2-1,TRBV2,TGTGCCAGCGGTTGGGAAGCGGCTGAGCAGTTCTTC,CASGWEAAEQFF
NA,TRBD2,TRBJ2-3,TRBV5-4,TGTGCCAGCAGCTTGAGCCTAGCGGGCGCAGATACGCAGTATTTT,CASSLSLAGADTQYF
NA,NA,TRBJ2-3,TRBV18,TGTGCCAGCTCACCACCAGGGGGGGGGACAGATACGCAGTATTTT,CASSPPGGGTDTQYF
NA,NA,TRBJ1-1,TRBV20-1,TGCAGTGCTAGAGAAGTAGCCGAAGCTTTCTTT,CSAREVAEAFF
NA,NA,TRBJ2-5,TRBV5-5,TGTGCCAGCAGCTTGGGTTCCGAAGAGACCCAGTACTTC,CASSLGSEETQYF